This TCR beta chain was observed in a study of identical twins. A single record per CDR3 protein comes from TCRdb applying MiXCR to the 5' RACE reads. Among 600,000 to 800,000 distinct CDR3 sequences, less than 25% were seen once, and the ten largest hold about 4.3%. This CDR3 contains 15 residues. The trim removed 0 bases at V and 3 bases at J, leaving 4 bases unmatched. Germline V CDR1 and CDR2: SGHRS, YFSETQ. This sample also appeared in a second study, on T cells expressing NK-cell markers. That work contributes: Of eight sequenced donors, seven were HCMV-seropositive and one HCMV-seronegative. Leadership of the CD3+CD56-NKG2C+ fraction also belonged to these clonotypes in several donors.

The chain recombines TRBV5-1 with TRBJ2-7; 9 nucleotides agree with TRBD2. Sample: PBMCs. This TCR derives from a woman aged 18-30 years in good health. The CDR3 DNA is TGCGCCAGCAGCTTGGGGCCTAGCGGGAACTACGAGCAGTACTTC. Its translation is CASSLGPSGNYEQYF.